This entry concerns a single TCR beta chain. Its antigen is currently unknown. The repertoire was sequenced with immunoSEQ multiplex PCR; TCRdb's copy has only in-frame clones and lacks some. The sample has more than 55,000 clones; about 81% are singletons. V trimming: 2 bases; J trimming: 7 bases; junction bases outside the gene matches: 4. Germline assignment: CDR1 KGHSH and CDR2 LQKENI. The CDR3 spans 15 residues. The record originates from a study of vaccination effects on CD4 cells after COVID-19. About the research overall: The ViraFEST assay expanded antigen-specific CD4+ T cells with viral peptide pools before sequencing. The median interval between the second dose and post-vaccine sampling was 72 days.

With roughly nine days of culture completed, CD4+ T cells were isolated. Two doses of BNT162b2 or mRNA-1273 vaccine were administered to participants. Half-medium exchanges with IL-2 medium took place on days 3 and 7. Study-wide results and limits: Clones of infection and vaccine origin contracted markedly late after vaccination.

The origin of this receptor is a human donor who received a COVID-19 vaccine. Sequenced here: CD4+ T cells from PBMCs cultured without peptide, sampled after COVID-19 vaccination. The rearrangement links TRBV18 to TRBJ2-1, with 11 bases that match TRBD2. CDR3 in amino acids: CASSPGTSGRNEQFF. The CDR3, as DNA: TGTGCCAGCTCACCAGGGACTAGCGGACGGAATGAGCAGTTCTTC.